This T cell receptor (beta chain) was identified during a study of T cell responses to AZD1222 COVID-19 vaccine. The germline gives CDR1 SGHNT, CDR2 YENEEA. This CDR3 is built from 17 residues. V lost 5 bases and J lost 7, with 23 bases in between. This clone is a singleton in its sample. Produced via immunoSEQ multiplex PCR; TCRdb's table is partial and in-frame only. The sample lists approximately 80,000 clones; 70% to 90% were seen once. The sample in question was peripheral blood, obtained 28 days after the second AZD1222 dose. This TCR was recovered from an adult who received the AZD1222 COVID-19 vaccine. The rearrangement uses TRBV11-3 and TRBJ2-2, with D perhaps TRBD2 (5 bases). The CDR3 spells CASSGSSSELNGGELFF. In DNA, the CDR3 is TGTGCCAGCAGCGGGTCTAGCAGTGAGTTGAACGGCGGGGAGCTGTTTTTT.